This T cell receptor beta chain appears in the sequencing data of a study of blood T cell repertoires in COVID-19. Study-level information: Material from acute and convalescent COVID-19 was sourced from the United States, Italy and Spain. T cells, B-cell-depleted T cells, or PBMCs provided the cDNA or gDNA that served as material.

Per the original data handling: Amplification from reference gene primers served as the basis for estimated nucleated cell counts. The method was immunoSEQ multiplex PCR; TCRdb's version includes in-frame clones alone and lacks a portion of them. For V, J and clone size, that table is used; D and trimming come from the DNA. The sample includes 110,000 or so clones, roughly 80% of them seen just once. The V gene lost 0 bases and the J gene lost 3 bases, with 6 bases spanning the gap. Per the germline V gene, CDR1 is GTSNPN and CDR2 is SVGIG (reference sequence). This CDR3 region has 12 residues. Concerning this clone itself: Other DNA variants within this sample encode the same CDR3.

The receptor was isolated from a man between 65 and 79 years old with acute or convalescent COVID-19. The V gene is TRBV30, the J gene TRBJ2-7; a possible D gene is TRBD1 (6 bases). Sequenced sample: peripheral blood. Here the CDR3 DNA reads TGTGCCTGGAGTGTAGGGGGCTACGAGCAGTACTTC. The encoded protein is CAWSVGGYEQYF.